These T cell receptor beta chains were read from a single sample in a study of blood T cell repertoires in COVID-19. Libraries were prepared by immunoSEQ multiplex PCR; TCRdb keeps only in-frame clonotypes and omits some of them. The sample includes under 200,000 clones, roughly 78% of them seen just once. Specimen: peripheral blood. The receptors were sampled from an older man with active or convalescent COVID-19. The CDR3 runs from the conserved cysteine through the conserved F or W. Each record gives: J gene, D gene, V gene, clone size, CDR3 protein, CDR3 DNA. A D gene is named only where the DNA matches it firmly. For some rows the clone size is stated as once, few or many, or as a class when expanded; others skip it.

TRBJ2-7 | TRBD1 | TRBV3-1/TRBV3-2 | . | CASSPGTGESEQYF | TGTGCCAGCAGCCCCGGGACAGGGGAAAGCGAGCAGTACTTC
TRBJ2-1 | . | TRBV5-6 | . | CASSLAPDEQFF | TGTGCCAGCAGCTTGGCCCCCGATGAGCAGTTCTTC
TRBJ2-3 | TRBD2 | TRBV5-5 | . | CASSPMTGGSLADTQYF | TGTGCCAGCAGCCCAATGACTGGCGGGAGCTTGGCAGATACGCAGTATTTT
TRBJ1-1 | . | TRBV29-1 | . | CSVQGQNTEAFF | TGCAGCGTCCAAGGACAGAACACTGAAGCTTTCTTT
TRBJ2-1 | TRBD2 | TRBV6-2/TRBV6-3 | . | CASSYIMAGAVEREQFF | TGTGCCAGCAGTTATATCATGGCGGGAGCGGTAGAACGAGAGCAGTTCTTC
TRBJ2-7 | TRBD2 | TRBV19 | . | CASSMASGSYEQYF | TGTGCCAGTAGTATGGCTAGCGGCTCCTACGAGCAGTACTTC
TRBJ1-2 | . | TRBV5-1 | . | CASSLTGGTAWLGYTF | TGCGCCAGCAGCCTAACGGGCGGGACGGCGTGGCTTGGCTACACCTTC
TRBJ1-2 | . | TRBV27 | . | CATQGFPNYGYTF | TGTGCCACCCAGGGGTTCCCTAACTATGGCTACACCTTC
TRBJ1-5 | . | TRBV19 | . | CASHPLRGGQPQHF | TGTGCCAGCCACCCCCTGCGGGGCGGTCAGCCCCAGCATTTT
TRBJ1-5 | . | TRBV3-1/TRBV3-2 | . | CASSQGKGDQPQHF | TGTGCCAGCAGCCAAGGAAAGGGGGATCAGCCCCAGCATTTT
TRBJ1-1 | TRBD1 | TRBV6-5 | . | CASSYSTGGGLTEAFF | TGTGCCAGCAGTTACTCAACAGGGGGTGGGCTCACTGAAGCTTTCTTT
TRBJ2-1 | . | TRBV5-5 | . | CASSPWDMMQFF | TGTGCCAGCAGCCCTTGGGACATGATGCAGTTCTTC
TRBJ2-7 | TRBD2 | TRBV5-4 | . | CASSLGRLAGGDEQYF | TGTGCCAGCAGCTTGGGAAGACTAGCGGGAGGCGACGAGCAGTACTTC
TRBJ1-2 | . | TRBV7-9 | . | CASSLGSGLSVGYTF | TGTGCCAGCAGCTTAGGGTCGGGGTTATCTGTTGGCTACACCTTC
TRBJ2-3 | . | TRBV20-1 | . | CSASAVSDTQYF | TGCAGTGCTAGTGCTGTCTCAGATACGCAGTATTTT
TRBJ1-2 | . | TRBV6-1 | . | CASSEALQGSYGYTF | TGTGCCAGCAGTGAAGCGCTCCAGGGAAGCTATGGCTACACCTTC
TRBJ2-7 | . | TRBV10-3 | once | CAISTRGKGEEQYF | TGTGCCATCAGTACCCGGGGTAAGGGGGAAGAGCAGTACTTC
TRBJ1-1 | . | TRBV20-1 | . | CSARGTEAFF | TGCAGTGCCCGAGGGACTGAAGCTTTCTTT
TRBJ1-1 | . | TRBV5-1 | few | CASSTGQNTEAFF | TGCGCCAGCAGCACGGGACAGAACACTGAAGCTTTCTTT
TRBJ1-2 | . | TRBV29-1 | few | CSVEADTGRAGYTF | TGCAGCGTTGAAGCAGATACAGGGAGGGCCGGCTACACCTTC
TRBJ1-6 | . | TRBV30 | . | CAWSVGQGNVALHF | TGTGCCTGGAGTGTAGGGCAGGGGAATGTAGCCCTCCACTTT
TRBJ2-3 | . | TRBV7-8 | . | CASSLLGGRTSTDTQYF | TGTGCCAGCAGCTTATTGGGCGGGCGAACTAGCACAGATACGCAGTATTTT
TRBJ2-1 | . | TRBV14 | . | CASSLASGHSYNEQFF | TGTGCCAGCAGCCTAGCCAGCGGGCACTCCTACAATGAGCAGTTCTTC
TRBJ1-2 | . | TRBV18 | . | CASSPSRGGYTF | TGTGCCAGCTCACCGTCCAGGGGAGGCTACACCTTC
TRBJ1-2 | TRBD1 | TRBV7-9 | . | CASSRDRAHGYTF | TGTGCCAGCAGCAGAGACAGGGCGCACGGCTACACCTTC
TRBJ2-2 | . | TRBV4-2 | . | CASSQDPAGPGELFF | TGTGCCAGCAGCCAAGATCCGGCGGGGCCCGGGGAGCTGTTTTTT
TRBJ2-1 | . | TRBV2 | . | CASSFSNAPPLRVF | TGTGCCAGCAGCTTTAGCAACGCCCCCCCTCTTCGAGTCTTC
TRBJ1-5 | TRBD1 | TRBV30 | . | CAWQQGAGQPQHF | TGTGCCTGGCAGCAGGGGGCAGGGCAGCCCCAGCATTTT
TRBJ1-1 | . | TRBV7-2 | . | CASSPGAGNTEAFF | TGTGCCAGCAGCCCCGGCGCGGGGAACACTGAAGCTTTCTTT
TRBJ1-2 | TRBD1 | TRBV2 | . | CASRTGTGDGYTF | TGTGCCAGCAGAACCGGGACAGGGGACGGCTACACCTTC
TRBJ1-1 | . | TRBV29-1 | . | CSVPRQVNTEAFF | TGCAGCGTTCCGAGACAGGTGAACACTGAAGCTTTCTTT
TRBJ1-1 | . | TRBV4-3 | . | CASSQLKGVIAEAFF | TGCGCCAGCAGCCAACTGAAAGGGGTGATTGCGGAAGCTTTCTTT
TRBJ2-5 | TRBD1 | TRBV13 | . | CASSWVRDSQETQYF | TGTGCCAGCAGCTGGGTAAGGGACAGCCAAGAGACCCAGTACTTC